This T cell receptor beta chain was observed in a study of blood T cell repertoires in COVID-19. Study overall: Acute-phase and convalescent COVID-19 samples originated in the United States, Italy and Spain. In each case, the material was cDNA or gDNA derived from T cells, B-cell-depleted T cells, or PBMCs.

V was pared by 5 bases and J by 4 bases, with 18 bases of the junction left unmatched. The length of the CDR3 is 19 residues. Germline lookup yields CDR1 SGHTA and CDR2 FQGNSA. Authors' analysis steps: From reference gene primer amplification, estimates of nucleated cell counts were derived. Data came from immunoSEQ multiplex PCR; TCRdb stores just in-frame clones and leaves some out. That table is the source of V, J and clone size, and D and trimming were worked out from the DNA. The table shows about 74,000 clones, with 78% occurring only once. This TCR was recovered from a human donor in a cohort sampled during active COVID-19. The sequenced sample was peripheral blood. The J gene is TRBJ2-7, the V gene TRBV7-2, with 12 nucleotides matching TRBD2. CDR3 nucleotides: TGTGCCAGCAGCGGGACTTTTCTAGCGGGAGGGCCCCCCAAATACGAGCAGTACTTC. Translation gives CASSGTFLAGGPPKYEQYF.